These 14 T cell receptor beta chains share one sample of origin, sequenced in a study of glioma-infiltrating T cells after dendritic cell vaccination. Libraries were prepared by immunoSEQ multiplex PCR; TCRdb keeps only in-frame clonotypes and omits some of them. This repertoire shows 65,000 to 80,000 clones, around 81% found once; its top ten account for around 8%. The sample consisted of blood, taken before dendritic cell vaccination. These receptors were taken from a human donor with glioblastoma.

The chain links TRBV5-5 to TRBJ1-2, with D perhaps matching TRBD1 (5 bases). CDR1 and CDR2 from the germline V gene are SGHKS and YYEKEE (reference sequence). Between the trimmed V and J ends, which lost 4 bases and 2 bases, there was a span of 18 bases. This CDR3 spans 16 amino acids. The CDR3 region is CASSPGTPGMNYGYTF. DNA for the CDR3: TGTGCCAGCAGCCCCGGGACTCCGGGGATGAACTATGGCTACACCTTC.

The chain employs TRBV7-9 and TRBJ1-5; TRBD1 matches at 7 bases. The CDR3 covers 16 residues. CDR1 and CDR2 (germline): SEHNR, FQNEAQ (reference sequence). J gave up 1 base and V 6 bases, and 9 bases lay outside the gene matches. CDR3 in amino acids: CASSHHDRVSNQPQHF. In nucleotides, the CDR3 is TGTGCCAGCAGTCATCATGACAGGGTGAGCAATCAGCCCCAGCATTTT. The whole variable domain, remainder taken from reference TRBV7-9 and TRBJ1-5, is DTGVSQNPRHKITKRGQNVTFRCDPISEHNRLYWYRQTLGQGPEFLTYFQNEAQLEKSRLLSDRFSAERPKGSFSTLEIQRTEQGDSAMYLCASSHHDRVSNQPQHFGDGTRLSIL.

The V and J genes are TRBV19 and TRBJ1-5; TRBD1 might be the D (5 bases). In germline, CDR1 is LNHDA, CDR2 SQIVND (reference sequence). The CDR3 loop spans 16 amino acids. Trimming cost V 0 bases and J 1 base, with 10 bases left between them. The CDR3 DNA reads as TGTGCCAGTAGTATAGAAGGAACAGGCAGCAATCAGCCCCAGCATTTT. It codes for CASSIEGTGSNQPQHF.

In DNA form, the CDR3 reads TGTGCCAGCAGCGTCGACAGGCCCAGGACCTACGAGCAGTACTTC. Encoded protein: CASSVDRPRTYEQYF. This rearrangement joins TRBV11-3 to TRBJ2-7; D is perhaps TRBD1 (6 bases). From germline, CDR1 is SGHNT and CDR2 YENEEA. The CDR3 is 15 amino acids. Trimming removed 5 bases from V and 2 bases from J, with 16 bases in between.

CDR3 sequence (DNA): TGTGCCAGCAGCCAAGGACAGGGGGCAGGATATGGCTACACCTTC. Translation: CASSQGQGAGYGYTF. This rearrangement joins TRBV7-3 to TRBJ1-2, with 11 bases lining up with TRBD1. The J segment lost 5 bases and the V segment lost 5 bases, leaving 7 bases of the junction unmatched. There are 15 residues in the CDR3. Germline V gene sequence: CDR1 SGHTA, CDR2 FQGTGA.

This clone was observed a handful of times. This sequence joins TRBV6-5 and TRBJ1-3; unclear D gene. From germline, CDR1 is MNHEY and CDR2 SVGAGI. V lost 5 bases and J 3 bases, leaving 8 bases between the germline ends. This CDR3 comprises 13 residues. This CDR3 is CASSETGGNTIYF. Written as DNA, the CDR3 is TGTGCCAGCAGTGAAACGGGTGGAAACACCATATATTTT.

This chain uses TRBV11-1 with TRBJ1-2; 8 nucleotides line up with TRBD1. The CDR3 is made up of 16 amino acids. With V trimmed by 4 bases and J by 8 bases, 15 bases remained unmatched. In germline, CDR1 is SGHAT, CDR2 FQDESV (reference sequence). CDR3 amino acids: CASSSGQGPTAGGYTF. In nucleotides, the CDR3 is TGTGCCAGCAGCTCCGGACAGGGTCCCACCGCAGGGGGCTACACCTTC. The full variable domain, completed using reference TRBV11-1 and TRBJ1-2, is EAEVAQSPRYKITEKSQAVAFWCDPISGHATLYWYRQILGQGPELLVQFQDESVVDDSQLPKDRFSAERLKGVDSTLKIQPAELGDSAMYLCASSSGQGPTAGGYTFGSGTRLTVV.

The chain has TRBV19 and TRBJ1-2, with D possibly matching TRBD1 (6 bases). Per germline, CDR1 LNHDA and CDR2 SQIVND (reference sequence). Trimming cost V 9 bases and J 4 bases, with 18 bases left between them. The CDR3 has 14 residues. For the CDR3, the DNA is TGTGCCAGCGGGACATCCGAAGGGATCTATGGCTACACCTTC. It translates to CASGTSEGIYGYTF.

This chain uses TRBV19 with TRBJ1-4; unclear D gene. The CDR3 has 12 amino acids. The V and J ends lost 7 bases and 7 bases respectively, with 10 bases between them. Germline V CDR1 and CDR2: LNHDA, SQIVND (reference sequence). CDR3 sequence reads: CASKSPSEKLFF. The CDR3 region has the DNA TGTGCCAGTAAAAGTCCCAGTGAAAAACTGTTTTTT.

The chain is built from TRBV9 and TRBJ2-1, with 10 bases lining up with TRBD1. Germline V gene lookup returns CDR1 SGDLS and CDR2 YYNGEE. The CDR3 is made up of 15 amino acids. V lost 3 bases to trimming and J lost 7 bases; unmatched junction nucleotides: 7. The DNA of the CDR3 is TGTGCCAGCAGCGGACAGGGGGCAGAGGTAAATGAGCAGTTCTTC. As protein: CASSGQGAEVNEQFF.

This clone was picked up one time. The gene calls are TRBV19 and TRBJ2-7; D might be TRBD1 (6 bases). This CDR3 is built from 15 residues. CDR1 LNHDA and CDR2 SQIVND come from the germline V gene (reference sequence). V lost 5 bases and J 5 bases, leaving 19 bases between the germline ends. The CDR3, as DNA: TGTGCCAGTAGTCCCCCCGGTAGGGGGATCAACGAGCAGTACTTC. It yields the protein CASSPPGRGINEQYF. The variable domain in full, completed from reference TRBV19 and TRBJ2-7, reads DGGITQSPKYLFRKEGQNVTLSCEQNLNHDAMYWYRQDPGQGLRLIYYSQIVNDFQKGDIAEGYSVSREKKESFPLTVTSAQKNPTAFYLCASSPPGRGINEQYFGPGTRLTVT.

The table lists this clone with a few counts. The chain employs TRBV6-5 and TRBJ2-3; TRBD1 is a possible D gene (5 bases). Germline V gives CDR1 MNHEY, CDR2 SVGAGI. The CDR3 covers 15 residues. Trimming took 6 bases from V and 0 from J, leaving 13 bases between them. The CDR3 region has the DNA TGTGCCAGCAGACAGGCTCGGCCGAGCACAGATACGCAGTATTTT. Residues: CASRQARPSTDTQYF.

The chain carries TRBV9 and TRBJ2-2; a possible D gene is TRBD2 (5 bases). The CDR3 contains 15 residues. Trimming cost V 3 bases and J 6 bases, with 15 bases left between them. The germline gives CDR1 SGDLS, CDR2 YYNGEE. As DNA, the CDR3 is TGTGCCAGCAGCGCCACGGGTGACTACGCCGGGGAGCTGTTTTTT. Its translation: CASSATGDYAGELFF. The full variable domain, rest sourced from reference TRBV9 and TRBJ2-2, is DSGVTQTPKHLITATGQRVTLRCSPRSGDLSVYWYQQSLDQGLQFLIQYYNGEERAKGNILERFSAQQFPDLHSELNLSSLELGDSALYFCASSATGDYAGELFFGEGSRLTVL.

The J gene is TRBJ2-1, the V gene TRBV28; 9 nucleotides align to TRBD1. Trimming at V came to 8 bases and at J to 6 bases, leaving 8 bases not matched to a gene. CDR1 and CDR2 from the germline V gene are MDHEN and SYDVKM. The CDR3 has 14 amino acids. The CDR3 bases are TGTGCCAGCTCTGTGGGGGACAGGGTCAATGAGCAGTTCTTC. Translated: CASSVGDRVNEQFF.